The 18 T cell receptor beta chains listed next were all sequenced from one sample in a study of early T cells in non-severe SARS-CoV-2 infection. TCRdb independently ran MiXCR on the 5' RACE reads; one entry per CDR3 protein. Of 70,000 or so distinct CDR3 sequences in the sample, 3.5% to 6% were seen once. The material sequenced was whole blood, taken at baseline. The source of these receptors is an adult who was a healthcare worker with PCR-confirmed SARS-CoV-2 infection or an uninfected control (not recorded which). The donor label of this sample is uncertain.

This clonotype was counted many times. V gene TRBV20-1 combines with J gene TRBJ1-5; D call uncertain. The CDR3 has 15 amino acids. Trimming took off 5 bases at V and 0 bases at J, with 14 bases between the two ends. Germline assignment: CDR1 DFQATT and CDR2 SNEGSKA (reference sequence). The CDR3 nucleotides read TGCAGTGCTGGCCCGAGGGAGGGTAGCAATCAGCCCCAGCATTTT. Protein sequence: CSAGPREGSNQPQHF.

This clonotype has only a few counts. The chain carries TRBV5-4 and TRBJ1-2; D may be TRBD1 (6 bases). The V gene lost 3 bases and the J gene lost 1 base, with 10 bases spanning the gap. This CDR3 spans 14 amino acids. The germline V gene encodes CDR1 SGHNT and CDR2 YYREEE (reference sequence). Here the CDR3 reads CASSSAQGNYGYTF. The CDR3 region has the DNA TGTGCCAGCAGCTCGGCACAGGGTAACTATGGCTACACCTTC.

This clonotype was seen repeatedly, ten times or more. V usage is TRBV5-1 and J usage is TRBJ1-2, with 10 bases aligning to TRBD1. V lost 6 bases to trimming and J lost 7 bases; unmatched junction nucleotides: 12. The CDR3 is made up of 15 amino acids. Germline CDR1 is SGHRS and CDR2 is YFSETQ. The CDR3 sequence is CASTATGTGERGYTF. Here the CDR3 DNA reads TGCGCCAGCACCGCTACCGGGACAGGGGAGCGTGGCTACACCTTC. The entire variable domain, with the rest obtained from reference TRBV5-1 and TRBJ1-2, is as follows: KAGVTQTPRYLIKTRGQQVTLSCSPISGHRSVSWYQQTPGQGLQFLFEYFSETQRNKGNFPGRFSGRQFSNSRSEMNVSTLELGDSALYLCASTATGTGERGYTFGSGTRLTVV.

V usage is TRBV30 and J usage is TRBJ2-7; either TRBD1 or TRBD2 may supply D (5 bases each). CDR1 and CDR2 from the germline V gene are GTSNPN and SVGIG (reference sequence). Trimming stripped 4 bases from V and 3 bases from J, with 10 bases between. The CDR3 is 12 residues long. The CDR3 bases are TGTGCCTGGAATCGGGACGGCTACGAGCAGTACTTC. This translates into CAWNRDGYEQYF.

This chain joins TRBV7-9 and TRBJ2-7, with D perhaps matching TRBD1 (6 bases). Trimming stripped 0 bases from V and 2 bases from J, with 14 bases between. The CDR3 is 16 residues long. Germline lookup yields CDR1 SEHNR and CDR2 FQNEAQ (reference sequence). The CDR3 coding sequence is TGTGCCAGCAGCTTAGCTAGCCTGGACAGCGCCTACGAGCAGTACTTC. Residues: CASSLASLDSAYEQYF. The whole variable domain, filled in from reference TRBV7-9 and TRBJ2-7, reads DTGVSQNPRHKITKRGQNVTFRCDPISEHNRLYWYRQTLGQGPEFLTYFQNEAQLEKSRLLSDRFSAERPKGSFSTLEIQRTEQGDSAMYLCASSLASLDSAYEQYFGPGTRLTVT.

CDR3 sequence (DNA): TGTGCCAGCAGCGCGCCGACTAGCGGGGCAGATACGCAGTATTTT. As protein: CASSAPTSGADTQYF. The V and J genes are TRBV7-2 and TRBJ2-3, with 11 bases aligning to TRBD2. Germline lookup yields CDR1 SGHTA and CDR2 FQGNSA. The CDR3 totals 15 residues. V lost 5 bases to trimming and J lost 4 bases; unmatched junction nucleotides: 5. The whole variable domain, remainder taken from reference TRBV7-2 and TRBJ2-3, is GAGVSQSPSNKVTEKGKDVELRCDPISGHTALYWYRQSLGQGLEFLIYFQGNSAPDKSGLPSDRFSAERTGGSVSTLTIQRTQQEDSAVYLCASSAPTSGADTQYFGPGTRLTVL.

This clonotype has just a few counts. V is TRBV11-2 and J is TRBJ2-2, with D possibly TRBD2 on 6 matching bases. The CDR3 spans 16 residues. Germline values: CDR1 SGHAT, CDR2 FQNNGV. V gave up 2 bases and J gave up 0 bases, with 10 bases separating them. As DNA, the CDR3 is TGTGCCAGCAGCTTAAAGGGGACTTCGAACACCGGGGAGCTGTTTTTT. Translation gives CASSLKGTSNTGELFF.

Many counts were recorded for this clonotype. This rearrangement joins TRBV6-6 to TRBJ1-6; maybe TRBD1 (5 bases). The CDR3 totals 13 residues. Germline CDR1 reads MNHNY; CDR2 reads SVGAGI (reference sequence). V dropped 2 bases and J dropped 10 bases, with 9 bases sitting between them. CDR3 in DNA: TGTGCCAGCAGTTACGGGGGAGGATCACCCCTCCACTTT. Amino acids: CASSYGGGSPLHF.

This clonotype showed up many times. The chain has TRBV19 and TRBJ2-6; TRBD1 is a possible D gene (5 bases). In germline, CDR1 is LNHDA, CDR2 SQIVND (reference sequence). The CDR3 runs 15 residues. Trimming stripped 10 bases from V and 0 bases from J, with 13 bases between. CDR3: CATLPGSSGANVLTF. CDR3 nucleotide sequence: TGTGCCACTCTTCCAGGGTCCTCTGGGGCCAACGTCCTGACTTTC.

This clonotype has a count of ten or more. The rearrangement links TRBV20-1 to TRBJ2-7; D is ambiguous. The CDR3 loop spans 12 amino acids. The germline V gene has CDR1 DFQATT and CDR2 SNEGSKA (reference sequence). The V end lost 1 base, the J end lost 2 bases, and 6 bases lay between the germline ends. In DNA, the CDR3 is TGCAGTGCTAGAGGAAGTGCCTACGAGCAGTACTTC. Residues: CSARGSAYEQYF.

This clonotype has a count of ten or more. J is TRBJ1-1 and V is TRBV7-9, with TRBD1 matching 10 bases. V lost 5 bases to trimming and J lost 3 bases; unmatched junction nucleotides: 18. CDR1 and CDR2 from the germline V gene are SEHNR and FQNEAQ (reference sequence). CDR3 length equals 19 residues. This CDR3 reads CASSPRGTGAGGPDTEAFF. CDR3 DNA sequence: TGTGCCAGCAGCCCGCGGGGGACAGGGGCCGGGGGGCCGGACACTGAAGCTTTCTTT.

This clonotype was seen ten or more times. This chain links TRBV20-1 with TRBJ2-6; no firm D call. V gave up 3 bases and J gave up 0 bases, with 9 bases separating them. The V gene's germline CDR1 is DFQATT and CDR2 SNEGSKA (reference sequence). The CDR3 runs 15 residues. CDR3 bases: TGCAGTGCTAGCCCCGTCCTCTCTGGGGCCAACGTCCTGACTTTC. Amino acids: CSASPVLSGANVLTF.

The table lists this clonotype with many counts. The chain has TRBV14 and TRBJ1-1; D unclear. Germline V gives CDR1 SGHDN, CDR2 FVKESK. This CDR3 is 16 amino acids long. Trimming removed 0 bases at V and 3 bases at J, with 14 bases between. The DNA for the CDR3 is TGTGCCAGCAGCCAAGATACCAGGCCTGAGGACACTGAAGCTTTCTTT. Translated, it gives CASSQDTRPEDTEAFF.

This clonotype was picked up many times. The CDR3 sequence: CASSLGGRGNQPQHF. The DNA for the CDR3 is TGTGCCAGCAGTCTAGGGGGAAGGGGCAATCAGCCCCAGCATTTT. The V call is TRBV12-3 or TRBV12-4, the J call TRBJ1-5, with a possible D match to TRBD1 (6 bases). CDR3 length equals 15 residues. V was pared by 5 bases and J by 2 bases, with 13 bases between.

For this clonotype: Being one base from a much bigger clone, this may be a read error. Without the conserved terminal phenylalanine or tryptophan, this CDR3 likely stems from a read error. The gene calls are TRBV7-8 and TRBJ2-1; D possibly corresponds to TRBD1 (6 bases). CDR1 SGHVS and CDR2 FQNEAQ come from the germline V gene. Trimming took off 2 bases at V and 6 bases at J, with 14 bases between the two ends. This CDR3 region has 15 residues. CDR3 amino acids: CASSLRMDSGNEQFY. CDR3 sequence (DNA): TGTGCCAGCAGCTTAAGGATGGACAGTGGCAATGAGCAGTTCTAC.

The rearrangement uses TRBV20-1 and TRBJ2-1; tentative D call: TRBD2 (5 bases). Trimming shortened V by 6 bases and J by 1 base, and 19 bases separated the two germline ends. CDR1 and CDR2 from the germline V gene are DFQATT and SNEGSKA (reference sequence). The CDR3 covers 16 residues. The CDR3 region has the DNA TGCAGTGCGACGCCAACTACTAGTCCTTCCTACAATGAGCAGTTCTTC. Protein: CSATPTTSPSYNEQFF.

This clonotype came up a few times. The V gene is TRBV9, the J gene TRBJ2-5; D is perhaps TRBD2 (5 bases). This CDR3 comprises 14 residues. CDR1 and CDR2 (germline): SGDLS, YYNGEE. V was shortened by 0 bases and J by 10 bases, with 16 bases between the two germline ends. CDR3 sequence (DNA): TGTGCCAGCAGCGTAGACGGCGGGCGGGTTGACCAGTACTTC. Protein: CASSVDGGRVDQYF. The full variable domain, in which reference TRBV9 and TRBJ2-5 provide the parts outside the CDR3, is DSGVTQTPKHLITATGQRVTLRCSPRSGDLSVYWYQQSLDQGLQFLIQYYNGEERAKGNILERFSAQQFPDLHSELNLSSLELGDSALYFCASSVDGGRVDQYFGPGTRLLVL.

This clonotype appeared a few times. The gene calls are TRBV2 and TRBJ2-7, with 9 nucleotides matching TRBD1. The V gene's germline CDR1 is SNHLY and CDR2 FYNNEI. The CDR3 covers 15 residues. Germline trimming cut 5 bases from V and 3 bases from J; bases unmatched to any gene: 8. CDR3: CASSYQGQGIYEQYF. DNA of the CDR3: TGTGCCAGCAGTTACCAGGGACAGGGAATCTACGAGCAGTACTTC.